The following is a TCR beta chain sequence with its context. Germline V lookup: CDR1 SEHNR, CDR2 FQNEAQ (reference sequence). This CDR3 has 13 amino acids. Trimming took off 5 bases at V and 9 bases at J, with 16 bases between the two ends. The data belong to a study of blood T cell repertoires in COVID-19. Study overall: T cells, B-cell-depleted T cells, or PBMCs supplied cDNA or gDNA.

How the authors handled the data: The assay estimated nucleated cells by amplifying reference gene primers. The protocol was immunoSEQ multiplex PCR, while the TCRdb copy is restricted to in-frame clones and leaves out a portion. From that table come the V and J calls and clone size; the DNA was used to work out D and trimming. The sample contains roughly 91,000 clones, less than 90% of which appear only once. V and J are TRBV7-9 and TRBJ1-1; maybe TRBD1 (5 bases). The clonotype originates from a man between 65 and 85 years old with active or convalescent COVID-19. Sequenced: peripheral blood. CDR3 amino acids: CASSRDPGGKAFF. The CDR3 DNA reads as TGTGCCAGCAGCCGAGACCCCGGGGGTAAAGCTTTCTTT.